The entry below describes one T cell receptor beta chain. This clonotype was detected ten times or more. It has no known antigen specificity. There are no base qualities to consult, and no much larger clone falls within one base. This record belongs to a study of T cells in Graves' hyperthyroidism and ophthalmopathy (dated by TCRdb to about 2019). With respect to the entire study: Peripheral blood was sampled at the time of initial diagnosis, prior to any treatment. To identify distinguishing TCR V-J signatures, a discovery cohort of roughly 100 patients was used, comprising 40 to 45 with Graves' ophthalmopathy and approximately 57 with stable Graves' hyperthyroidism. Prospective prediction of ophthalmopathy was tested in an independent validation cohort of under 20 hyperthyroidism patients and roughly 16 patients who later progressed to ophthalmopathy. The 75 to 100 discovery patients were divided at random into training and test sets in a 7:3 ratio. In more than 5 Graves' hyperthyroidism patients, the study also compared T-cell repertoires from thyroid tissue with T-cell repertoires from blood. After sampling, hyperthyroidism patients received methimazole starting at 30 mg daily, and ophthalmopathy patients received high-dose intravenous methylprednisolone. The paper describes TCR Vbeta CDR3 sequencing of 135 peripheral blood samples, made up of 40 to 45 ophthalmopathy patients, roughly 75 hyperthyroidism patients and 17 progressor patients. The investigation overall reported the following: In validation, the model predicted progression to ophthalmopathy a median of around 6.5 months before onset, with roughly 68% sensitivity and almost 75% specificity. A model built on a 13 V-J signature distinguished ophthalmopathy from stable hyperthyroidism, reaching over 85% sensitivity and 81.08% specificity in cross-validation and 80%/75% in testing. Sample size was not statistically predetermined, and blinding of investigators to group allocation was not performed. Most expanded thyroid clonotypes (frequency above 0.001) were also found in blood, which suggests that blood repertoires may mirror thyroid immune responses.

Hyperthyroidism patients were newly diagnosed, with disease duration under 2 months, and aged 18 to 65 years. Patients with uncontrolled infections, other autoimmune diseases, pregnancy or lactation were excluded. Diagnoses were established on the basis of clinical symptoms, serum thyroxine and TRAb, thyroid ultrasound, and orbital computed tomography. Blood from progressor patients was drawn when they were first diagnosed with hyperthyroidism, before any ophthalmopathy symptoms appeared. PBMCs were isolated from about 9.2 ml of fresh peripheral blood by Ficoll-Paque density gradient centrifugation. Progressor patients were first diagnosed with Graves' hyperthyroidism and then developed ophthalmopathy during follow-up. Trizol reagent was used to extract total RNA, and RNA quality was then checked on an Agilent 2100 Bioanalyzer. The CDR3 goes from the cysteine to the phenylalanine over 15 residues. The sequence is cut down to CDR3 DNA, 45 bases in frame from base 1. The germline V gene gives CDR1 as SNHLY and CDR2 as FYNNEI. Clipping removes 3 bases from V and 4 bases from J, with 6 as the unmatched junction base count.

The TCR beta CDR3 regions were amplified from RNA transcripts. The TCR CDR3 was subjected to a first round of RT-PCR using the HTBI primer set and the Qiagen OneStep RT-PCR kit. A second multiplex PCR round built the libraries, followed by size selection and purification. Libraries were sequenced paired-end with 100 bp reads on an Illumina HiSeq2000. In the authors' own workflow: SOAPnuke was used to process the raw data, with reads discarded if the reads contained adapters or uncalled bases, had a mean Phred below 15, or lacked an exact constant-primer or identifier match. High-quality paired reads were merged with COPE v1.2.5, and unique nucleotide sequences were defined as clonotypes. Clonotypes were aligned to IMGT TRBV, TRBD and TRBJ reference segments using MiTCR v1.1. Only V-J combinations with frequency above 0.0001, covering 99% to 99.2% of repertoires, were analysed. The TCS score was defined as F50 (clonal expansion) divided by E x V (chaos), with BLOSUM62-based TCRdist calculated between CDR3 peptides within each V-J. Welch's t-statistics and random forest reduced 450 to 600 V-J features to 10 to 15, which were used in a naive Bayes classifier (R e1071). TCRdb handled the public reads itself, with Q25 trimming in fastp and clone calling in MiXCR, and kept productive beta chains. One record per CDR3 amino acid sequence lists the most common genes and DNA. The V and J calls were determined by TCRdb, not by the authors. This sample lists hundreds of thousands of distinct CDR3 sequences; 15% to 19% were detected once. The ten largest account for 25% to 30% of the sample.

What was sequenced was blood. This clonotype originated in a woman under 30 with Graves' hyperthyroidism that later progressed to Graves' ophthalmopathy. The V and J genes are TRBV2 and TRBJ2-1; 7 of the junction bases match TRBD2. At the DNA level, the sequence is TGTGCCAGCAGTGATGCGGGAGACGGTTACAATGAGCAGTTCTTC. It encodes CASSDAGDGYNEQFF. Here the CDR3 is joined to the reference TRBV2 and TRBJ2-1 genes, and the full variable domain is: EPEVTQTPSHQVTQMGQEVILRCVPISNHLYFYWYRQILGQKVEFLVSFYNNEISEKSEIFDDQFSVERPDGSNFTLKIRSTKLEDSAMYFCASSDAGDGYNEQFFGPGTRLTVL.